Following are 26 T cell receptor beta chains from one sample sequenced in a study of technical replicates of blood from several donors. The method was immunoSEQ multiplex PCR; TCRdb's version includes in-frame clones alone and lacks a portion of them. The repertoire consists of around 70,000 clones, with roughly 93% occurring once and the leading ten covering over 0.2%. Material for sequencing was T cells isolated from PBMCs. These receptors were collected from a human donor in good health.

The CDR3 region is CASRGKTGAYEQYF. CDR3 bases: TGCGCCAGCAGGGGAAAGACAGGGGCCTACGAGCAGTACTTC. The chain carries TRBV10-2 and TRBJ2-7; TRBD1 matches 8 bases. CDR3 length: 14 residues. Trimming took 6 bases from V and 2 from J; bases not matched to a gene: 6. CDR1 is WSHSY and CDR2 is SAAADI in the germline V gene.

The chain carries TRBV10-2 and TRBJ1-5; D is uncertain. This CDR3 is built from 14 residues. CDR1 is WSHSY and CDR2 is SAAADI in the germline V gene. V shed 2 bases and J shed 3 bases, with 8 bases lying between them. The CDR3 spells CASSEPGDNQPQHF. The CDR3 region has the DNA TGCGCCAGCAGTGAGCCCGGGGACAATCAGCCCCAGCATTTT.

The gene calls are TRBV4-1 and TRBJ2-5; 9 bases align to TRBD1. The CDR3 has 15 residues. Germline V gene lookup returns CDR1 MGHRA and CDR2 YSYEKL. J lost 2 bases, V lost 5 bases, and 6 bases had no gene match. CDR3: CASSDPGQGQETQYF. The CDR3 region has the DNA TGCGCCAGCAGCGACCCGGGACAGGGACAAGAGACCCAGTACTTC.

The chain's CDR3 is CASIHGTGYGYTF. In nucleotides, the CDR3 is TGTGCCAGCATCCATGGGACTGGCTATGGCTACACCTTC. The chain couples TRBV28 to TRBJ1-2; D is possibly TRBD1 (5 bases). Germline lookup yields CDR1 MDHEN and CDR2 SYDVKM. The V gene lost 7 bases and the J gene lost 4 bases, with 13 bases spanning the gap. CDR3 size: 13 residues.

The rearrangement uses TRBV2 and TRBJ1-1; D is possibly TRBD1 (6 bases). The CDR3 consists of 12 residues. V dropped 11 bases and J dropped 4 bases, with 14 bases sitting between them. Germline V gene data show CDR1 as SNHLY and CDR2 as FYNNEI. DNA of the CDR3: TGTGCCGGCCACAGGGAAGGCACTGAAGCTTTCTTT. The encoded protein is CAGHREGTEAFF.

This clone was counted a single time. This chain joins TRBV15 and TRBJ1-5, with D perhaps matching TRBD1 (6 bases). CDR3 length equals 15 residues. The germline V gene encodes CDR1 LNHNV and CDR2 YYDKDF (reference sequence). Trimming removed 0 bases from V and 3 bases from J, with 9 bases in between. The CDR3 nucleotides are TGTGCCACCAGCAGAGAAGACAGGTTCAATCAGCCCCAGCATTTT. Protein product: CATSREDRFNQPQHF.

The chain carries TRBV7-9 and TRBJ1-5, with 9 bases matching TRBD1. There are 14 residues in the CDR3. With 5 bases clipped from V and 4 bases from J, the junction kept 3 bases outside the gene matches. Germline V gives CDR1 SEHNR, CDR2 FQNEAQ (reference sequence). CDR3 amino acids: CASSPGTGNQPQHF. CDR3 bases: TGTGCCAGCAGCCCTGGGACAGGGAATCAGCCCCAGCATTTT.

CDR3 region: CASSQSGRTAPLSGANVLTF. The CDR3 coding sequence is TGCGCCAGCAGTCAATCGGGCCGGACAGCACCTCTCTCTGGGGCCAACGTCCTGACTTTC. The chain has TRBV23-1 and TRBJ2-6, with TRBD1 as a possible D gene (6 bases). TRBV23-1 has ORF status, its function being uncertain. Trimming took 0 bases from V and 0 from J, leaving 18 bases between them. The CDR3 is made up of 20 amino acids.

This clone has only one observation. The J gene is TRBJ2-7, the V gene TRBV6-6; 10 positions match TRBD1. CDR3 length: 14 amino acids. The germline CDR1 and CDR2 sequences are MNHNY and SVGAGI (reference sequence). Trimming at V came to 4 bases and at J to 3 bases, leaving 3 bases not matched to a gene. CDR3 protein: CASSSRTGGYEQYF. For the CDR3, the DNA is TGTGCCAGCAGTTCCCGGACAGGGGGCTACGAGCAGTACTTC.

This chain connects TRBV9 to TRBJ1-6; no clear D. The V end was cut by 2 bases, the J end by 10 bases, with 13 bases between. The germline CDR1 and CDR2 sequences are SGDLS and YYNGEE. CDR3 size: 14 residues. The CDR3: CASSVREAWSPLHF. In DNA, the CDR3 is TGTGCCAGCAGCGTCCGAGAGGCCTGGTCACCCCTCCACTTT.

V usage is TRBV15 and J usage is TRBJ2-5, with 8 bases fitting TRBD2. The CDR3 is 15 residues long. Germline trimming cut 1 base from V and 2 bases from J; bases unmatched to any gene: 3. The germline CDR1 and CDR2 sequences are LNHNV and YYDKDF (reference sequence). Here the CDR3 reads CATSRVSGSQETQYF. CDR3 sequence (DNA): TGTGCCACCAGCAGAGTAAGCGGGAGTCAAGAGACCCAGTACTTC.

The chain couples TRBV5-6 to TRBJ2-7; TRBD1 matches at 7 bases. This CDR3 spans 16 amino acids. V lost 0 bases and J lost 2; bases outside the gene matches: 8. CDR1 is SGHDT, CDR2 YYEEEE, per germline. CDR3 nucleotides: TGTGCCAGCAGCTTGGTTCCAGGGGGTTCAACCTACGAGCAGTACTTC. Its translation is CASSLVPGGSTYEQYF.

This clone was counted once. The rearrangement links TRBV10-2 to TRBJ2-1; the D gene is possibly TRBD1 (5 bases). The CDR3 is made up of 14 amino acids. Per germline, CDR1 WSHSY and CDR2 SAAADI. V was cut by 3 bases and J by 6 bases, with 12 bases left in between. As DNA, the CDR3 is TGCGCCAGCAGTGACGGTAGCAGGGTCAATGAGCAGTTCTTC. Protein: CASSDGSRVNEQFF.

The V gene is TRBV28, the J gene TRBJ2-7; possible D gene TRBD1, 6 bases. Trimming pared 4 bases from V and 2 bases from J, leaving 12 bases between. Germline V gene lookup returns CDR1 MDHEN and CDR2 SYDVKM. This CDR3 spans 14 amino acids. CDR3 nucleotides: TGTGCCAGCAGTTCCCGGGACAACGCCTACGAGCAGTACTTC. This sequence encodes CASSSRDNAYEQYF. Drawing the rest from reference TRBV28 and TRBJ2-7, the complete variable domain is DVKVTQSSRYLVKRTGEKVFLECVQDMDHENMFWYRQDPGLGLRLIYFSYDVKMKEKGDIPEGYSVSREKKERFSLILESASTNQTSMYLCASSSRDNAYEQYFGPGTRLTVT.

The chain links TRBV2 to TRBJ1-2, with 10 bases identical to TRBD1. The germline V gene encodes CDR1 SNHLY and CDR2 FYNNEI. The CDR3 extends over 14 amino acids. V was clipped by 5 bases and J by 8 bases; unmatched bases: 8. In nucleotides, the CDR3 is TGTGCCAGCAGTTCGGGACAGGGGCTCCGGGGCTACACCTTC. This gives the protein CASSSGQGLRGYTF. Complete variable domain (other parts from reference TRBV2 and TRBJ1-2): EPEVTQTPSHQVTQMGQEVILRCVPISNHLYFYWYRQILGQKVEFLVSFYNNEISEKSEIFDDQFSVERPDGSNFTLKIRSTKLEDSAMYFCASSSGQGLRGYTFGSGTRLTVV.

Remarks on this clone: The junction does not match germline at one end; this may be a read error. The DNA of the CDR3 is TGCAGTGCTGTTAGCGGCGAGGAGCGGTTCTTC. Protein product: CSAVSGEERFF. V is TRBV20-1 and J is TRBJ2-1; D is possibly TRBD2 (6 bases). This CDR3 comprises 11 residues. Germline V gene lookup returns CDR1 DFQATT and CDR2 SNEGSKA (reference sequence).

V is TRBV5-6 and J is TRBJ2-4; TRBD2 matches 12 bases. Germline V CDR1 and CDR2: SGHDT, YYEEEE. The V and J ends lost 4 bases and 2 bases, in that order; junction bases with no gene match: 10. CDR3 length: 18 amino acids. The DNA for the CDR3 is TGTGCCAGCAGCCCAACTAGCGGGAGGCCGATAACCAAAAACATTCAGTACTTC. Protein: CASSPTSGRPITKNIQYF.

The chain has TRBV28 and TRBJ1-1, with D unclear. Deletions cut 2 bases from V and 4 bases from J, with 11 bases between. This CDR3 region has 14 residues. Germline CDR1 and CDR2: MDHEN and SYDVKM. The CDR3 DNA reads TGTGCCAGCAGTTTACCGTTCTCGGGCACTGAAGCTTTCTTT. This sequence encodes CASSLPFSGTEAFF.

V gene TRBV6-1 combines with J gene TRBJ2-3; 10 bases are shared with TRBD2. The trim removed 3 bases at V and 5 bases at J, leaving 2 bases unmatched. Germline V gives CDR1 MNHNS, CDR2 SASEGT. The CDR3 is 14 residues long. The CDR3 nucleotides are TGTGCCAGCAGTGAGGGACTAGCGATAGATACGCAGTATTTT. It yields the protein CASSEGLAIDTQYF.

This clone appeared a single time. The chain carries TRBV5-1 and TRBJ1-2; TRBD1 matches 7 bases. CDR3 length: 16 residues. Germline CDR1 SGHRS, CDR2 YFSETQ. Trimming cost V 1 base and J 1 base; bases outside gene matches: 7. The CDR3 DNA reads as TGCGCCAGCAGCTTGCTTTTGACAGGGAGTAACTATGGCTACACCTTC. It encodes CASSLLLTGSNYGYTF.

V is TRBV13 and J is TRBJ2-1; TRBD2 agrees at 9 bases. Germline CDR1 and CDR2: PRHDT and FYEKMQ (reference sequence). CDR3 length: 15 residues. Trimming took 5 bases from V and 7 from J; bases not matched to a gene: 9. This CDR3 reads CASSPAGGEGNEQFF. CDR3 nucleotide sequence: TGTGCCAGCAGCCCGGCGGGAGGGGAAGGGAATGAGCAGTTCTTC.

This chain links TRBV15 with TRBJ2-1; the D gene is possibly TRBD2 (6 bases). Deletions cut 0 bases from V and 3 bases from J, with 12 bases between. The germline gives CDR1 LNHNV, CDR2 YYDKDF (reference sequence). The CDR3 extends over 16 amino acids. For the CDR3, the DNA is TGTGCCACCAGCAGAGAGGGGCTAGCGTACTACAATGAGCAGTTCTTC. Its translation is CATSREGLAYYNEQFF.

The chain links TRBV5-1 to TRBJ2-1, with 9 bases that match TRBD1. Germline V CDR1 and CDR2: SGHRS, YFSETQ. The junction had 3 bases not matched to a gene; V was cut back by 0 bases and J by 8 bases. This CDR3 contains 14 residues. The CDR3 sequence: CASSLGQGVDEQFF. The CDR3 DNA sequence: TGCGCCAGCAGCTTGGGACAGGGGGTCGATGAGCAGTTCTTC.

V and J are TRBV9 and TRBJ1-5; TRBD1 agrees at 11 bases. The CDR3 is 15 amino acids. The germline V gene has CDR1 SGDLS and CDR2 YYNGEE. Trimming took 4 bases from V and 7 from J; bases not matched to a gene: 7. The CDR3 coding sequence is TGTGCCAGCAGCCCAGGACAGGGGGCGAACCAGCCCCAGCATTTT. Translated, it gives CASSPGQGANQPQHF.

The V and J genes are TRBV6-1 and TRBJ1-1; possible D gene TRBD1, 6 bases. Germline-derived CDR1 and CDR2 are MNHNS and SASEGT. Trimming stripped 4 bases from V and 1 base from J, with 13 bases between. The CDR3 extends over 15 amino acids. The DNA for the CDR3 is TGTGCCAGCAGTGTTTCGGGACAAGCGAACACTGAAGCTTTCTTT. Translating gives CASSVSGQANTEAFF.

The chain has TRBV5-1 and TRBJ2-5, with D perhaps matching TRBD1 (6 bases). CDR3 length equals 16 residues. The ends were cut back, 0 bases at V and 2 bases at J, with 14 bases in the middle. Germline CDR1 is SGHRS and CDR2 is YFSETQ. This CDR3 reads CASSLAGTPGQETQYF. CDR3 in DNA: TGCGCCAGCAGCTTGGCCGGGACACCGGGTCAAGAGACCCAGTACTTC.